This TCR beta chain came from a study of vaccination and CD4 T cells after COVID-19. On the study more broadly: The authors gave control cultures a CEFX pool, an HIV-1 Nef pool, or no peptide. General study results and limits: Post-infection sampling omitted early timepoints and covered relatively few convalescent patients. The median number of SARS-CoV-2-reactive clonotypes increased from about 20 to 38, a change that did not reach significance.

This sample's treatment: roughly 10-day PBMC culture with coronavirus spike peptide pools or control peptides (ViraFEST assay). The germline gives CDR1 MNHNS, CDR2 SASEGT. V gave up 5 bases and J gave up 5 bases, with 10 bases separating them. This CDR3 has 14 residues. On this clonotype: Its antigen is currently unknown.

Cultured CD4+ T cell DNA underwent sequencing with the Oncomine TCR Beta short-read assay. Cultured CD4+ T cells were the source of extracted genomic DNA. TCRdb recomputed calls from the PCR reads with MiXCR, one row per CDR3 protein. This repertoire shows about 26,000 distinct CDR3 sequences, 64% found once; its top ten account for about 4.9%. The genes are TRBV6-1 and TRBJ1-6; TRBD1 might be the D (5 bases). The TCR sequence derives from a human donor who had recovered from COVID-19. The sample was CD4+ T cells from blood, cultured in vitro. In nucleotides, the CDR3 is TGTGCCAGCAGTATTCAGGGTGATAATTCACCCCTCCACTTT. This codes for CASSIQGDNSPLHF.